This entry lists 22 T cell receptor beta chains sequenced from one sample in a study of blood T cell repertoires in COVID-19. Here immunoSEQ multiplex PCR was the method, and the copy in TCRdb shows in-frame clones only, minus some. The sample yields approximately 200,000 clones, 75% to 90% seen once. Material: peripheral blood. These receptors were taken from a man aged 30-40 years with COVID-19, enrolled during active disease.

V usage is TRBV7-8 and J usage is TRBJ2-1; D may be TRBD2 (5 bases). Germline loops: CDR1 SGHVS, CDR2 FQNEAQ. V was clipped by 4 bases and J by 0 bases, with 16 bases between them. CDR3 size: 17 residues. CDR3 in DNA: TGTGCCAGCAGCTCCCGCGGACTCCCTGGCTCCTACAATGAGCAGTTCTTC. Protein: CASSSRGLPGSYNEQFF.

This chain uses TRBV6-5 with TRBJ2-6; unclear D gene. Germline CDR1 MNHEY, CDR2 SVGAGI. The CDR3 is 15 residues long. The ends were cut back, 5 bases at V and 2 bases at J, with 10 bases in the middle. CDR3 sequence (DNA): TGTGCCAGCAGTCTCACAGATACTGGGGCCAACGTCCTGACTTTC. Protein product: CASSLTDTGANVLTF.

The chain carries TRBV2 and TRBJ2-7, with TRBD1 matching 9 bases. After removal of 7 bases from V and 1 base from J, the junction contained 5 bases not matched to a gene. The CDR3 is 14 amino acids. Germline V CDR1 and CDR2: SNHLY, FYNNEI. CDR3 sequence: CASTPGTGSYEQYF. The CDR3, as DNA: TGTGCCAGCACCCCCGGGACAGGGTCCTACGAGCAGTACTTC. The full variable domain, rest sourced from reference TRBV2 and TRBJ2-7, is EPEVTQTPSHQVTQMGQEVILRCVPISNHLYFYWYRQILGQKVEFLVSFYNNEISEKSEIFDDQFSVERPDGSNFTLKIRSTKLEDSAMYFCASTPGTGSYEQYFGPGTRLTVT.

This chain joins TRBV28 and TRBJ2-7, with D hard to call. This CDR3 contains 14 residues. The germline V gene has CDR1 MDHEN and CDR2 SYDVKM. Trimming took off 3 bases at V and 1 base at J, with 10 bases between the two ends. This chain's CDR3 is CASSFRQTSYEQYF. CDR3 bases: TGTGCCAGCAGTTTCCGCCAGACATCCTACGAGCAGTACTTC.

The CDR3 nucleotides read TGCAGCGTTGATGCGGGGCCTGGCGCTGAAGCTTTCTTT. Amino acids: CSVDAGPGAEAFF. The J gene is TRBJ1-1, the V gene TRBV29-1, with a weak D call TRBD1 (5 bases). Germline V CDR1 and CDR2: SQVTM, ANQGSEA. The ends were cut back, 3 bases at V and 6 bases at J, with 14 bases in the middle. The CDR3 is made up of 13 amino acids.

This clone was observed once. The CDR3, as DNA: TGTGCCAGCAGCCGCGGGGAGGGGAACTATGGCTACACCTTC. Residues: CASSRGEGNYGYTF. The chain couples TRBV3-1 (or the pseudogene TRBV3-2) to TRBJ1-2, with D perhaps TRBD1 (5 bases). The CDR3 sequence is 14 residues long. Deletions cut 4 bases from V and 2 bases from J, with 11 bases between. The germline V gene has CDR1 LGHDT and CDR2 YNNKEL (reference sequence).

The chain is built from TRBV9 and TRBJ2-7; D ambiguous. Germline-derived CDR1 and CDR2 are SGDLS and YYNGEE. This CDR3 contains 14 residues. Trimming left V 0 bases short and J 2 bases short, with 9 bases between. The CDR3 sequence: CASSVDQVPYEQYF. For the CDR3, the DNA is TGTGCCAGCAGCGTAGACCAGGTCCCCTACGAGCAGTACTTC.

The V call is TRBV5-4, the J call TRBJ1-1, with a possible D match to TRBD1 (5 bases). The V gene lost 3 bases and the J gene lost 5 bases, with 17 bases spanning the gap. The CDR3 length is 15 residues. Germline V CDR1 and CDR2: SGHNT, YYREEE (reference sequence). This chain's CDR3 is CASSSVGVRGTEAFF. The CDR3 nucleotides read TGTGCCAGCAGCTCTGTGGGGGTCCGGGGGACTGAAGCTTTCTTT.

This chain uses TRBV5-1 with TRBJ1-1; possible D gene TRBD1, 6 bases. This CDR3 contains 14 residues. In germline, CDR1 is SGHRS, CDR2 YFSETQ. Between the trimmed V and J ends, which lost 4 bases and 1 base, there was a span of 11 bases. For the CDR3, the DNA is TGCGCCAGCAGCAAAGGGGGACCGAACACTGAAGCTTTCTTT. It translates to CASSKGGPNTEAFF.

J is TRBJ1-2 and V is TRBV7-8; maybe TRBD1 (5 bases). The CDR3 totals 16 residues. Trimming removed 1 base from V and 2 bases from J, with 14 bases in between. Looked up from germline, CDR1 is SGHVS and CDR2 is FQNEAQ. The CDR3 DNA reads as TGTGCCAGCAGCTTAGGGGGGGTCAGCACCAACTATGGCTACACCTTC. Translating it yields CASSLGGVSTNYGYTF. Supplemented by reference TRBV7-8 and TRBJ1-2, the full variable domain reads GAGVSQSPRYKVAKRGQDVALRCDPISGHVSLFWYQQALGQGPEFLTYFQNEAQLDKSGLPSDRFFAERPEGSVSTLKIQRTQQEDSAVYLCASSLGGVSTNYGYTFGSGTRLTVV.

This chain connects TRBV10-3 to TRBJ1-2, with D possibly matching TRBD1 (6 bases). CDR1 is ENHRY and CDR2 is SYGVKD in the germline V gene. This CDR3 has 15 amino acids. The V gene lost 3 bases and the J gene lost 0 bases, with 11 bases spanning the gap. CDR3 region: CAISDRGTPNYGYTF. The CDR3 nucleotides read TGTGCCATCAGTGATCGAGGGACACCTAACTATGGCTACACCTTC.

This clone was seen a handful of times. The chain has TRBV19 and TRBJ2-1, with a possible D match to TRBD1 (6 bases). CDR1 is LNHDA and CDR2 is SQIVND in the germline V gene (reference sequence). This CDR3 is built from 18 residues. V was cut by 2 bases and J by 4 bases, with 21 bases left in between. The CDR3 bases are TGTGCCAGTAGTATAACCCTCTCTACAGGGACCCGATACAATGAGCAGTTCTTC. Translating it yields CASSITLSTGTRYNEQFF.

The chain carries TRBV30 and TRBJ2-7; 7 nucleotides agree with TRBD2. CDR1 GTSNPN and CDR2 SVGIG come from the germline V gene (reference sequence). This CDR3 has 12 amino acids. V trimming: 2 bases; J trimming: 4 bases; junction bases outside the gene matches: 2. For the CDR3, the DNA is TGTGCCTGGAGTAGCGGGGCTTACGAGCAGTACTTC. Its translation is CAWSSGAYEQYF. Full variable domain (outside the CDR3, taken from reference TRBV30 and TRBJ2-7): SQTIHQWPATLVQPVGSPLSLECTVEGTSNPNLYWYRQAAGRGLQLLFYSVGIGQISSEVPQNLSASRPQDRQFILSSKKLLLSDSGFYLCAWSSGAYEQYFGPGTRLTVT.

The CDR3 spells CASRDSRRDEQYF. The DNA for the CDR3 is TGTGCCAGCCGGGACTCGCGACGGGACGAGCAGTACTTC. V is TRBV19 and J is TRBJ2-7, with TRBD2 as a possible D gene (6 bases). V was pared by 9 bases and J by 5 bases, with 17 bases between. CDR1 and CDR2 from the germline V gene are LNHDA and SQIVND (reference sequence). CDR3 length: 13 residues.

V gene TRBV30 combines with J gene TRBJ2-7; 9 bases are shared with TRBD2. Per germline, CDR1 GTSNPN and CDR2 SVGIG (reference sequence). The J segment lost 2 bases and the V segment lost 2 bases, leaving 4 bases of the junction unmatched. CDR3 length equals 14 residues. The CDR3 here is CAWSSLAGPYEQYF. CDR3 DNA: TGTGCCTGGAGTAGTCTAGCGGGACCCTACGAGCAGTACTTC.

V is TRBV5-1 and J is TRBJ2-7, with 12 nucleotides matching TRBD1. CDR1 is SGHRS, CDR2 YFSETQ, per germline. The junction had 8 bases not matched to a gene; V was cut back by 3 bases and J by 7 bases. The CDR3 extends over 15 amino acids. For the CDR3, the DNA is TGCGCCAGCAGCTCAGGGACAGGGGGCTCGGGGGAGCAGTACTTC. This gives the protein CASSSGTGGSGEQYF.

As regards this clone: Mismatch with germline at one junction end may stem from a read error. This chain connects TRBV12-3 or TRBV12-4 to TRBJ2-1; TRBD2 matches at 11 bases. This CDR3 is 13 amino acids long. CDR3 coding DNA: TGTGCCAGCAGTTTAGGTACTAGCGGGAGAGGGATCTTC. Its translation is CASSLGTSGRGIF.

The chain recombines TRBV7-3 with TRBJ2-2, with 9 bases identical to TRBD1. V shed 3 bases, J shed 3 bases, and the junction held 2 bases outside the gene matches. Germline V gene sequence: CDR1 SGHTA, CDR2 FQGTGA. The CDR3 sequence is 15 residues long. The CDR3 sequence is CASSLDRGYTGELFF. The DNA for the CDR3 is TGTGCCAGCAGCTTGGACAGGGGCTACACCGGGGAGCTGTTTTTT.

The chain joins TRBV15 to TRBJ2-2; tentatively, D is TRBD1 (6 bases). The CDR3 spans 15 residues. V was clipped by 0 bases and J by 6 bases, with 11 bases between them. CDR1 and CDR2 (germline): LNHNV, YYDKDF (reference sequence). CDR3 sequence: CATSRDNRAAGELFF. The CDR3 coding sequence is TGTGCCACCAGCAGAGATAACAGGGCGGCCGGGGAGCTGTTTTTT. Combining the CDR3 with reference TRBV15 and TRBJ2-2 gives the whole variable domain DAMVIQNPRYQVTQFGKPVTLSCSQTLNHNVMYWYQQKSSQAPKLLFHYYDKDFNNEADTPDNFQSRRPNTSFCFLDIRSPGLGDTAMYLCATSRDNRAAGELFFGEGSRLTVL.

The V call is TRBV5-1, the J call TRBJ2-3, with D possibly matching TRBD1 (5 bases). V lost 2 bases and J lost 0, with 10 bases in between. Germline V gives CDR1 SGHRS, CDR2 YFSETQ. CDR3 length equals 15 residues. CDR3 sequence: CASSLGDRSTDTQYF. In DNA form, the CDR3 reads TGCGCCAGCAGCTTAGGAGACAGAAGCACAGATACGCAGTATTTT.

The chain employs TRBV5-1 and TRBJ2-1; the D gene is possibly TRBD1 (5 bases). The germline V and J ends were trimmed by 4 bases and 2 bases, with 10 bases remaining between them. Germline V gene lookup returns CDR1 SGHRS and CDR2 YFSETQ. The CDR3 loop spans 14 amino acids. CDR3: CASSIDRTYNEQFF. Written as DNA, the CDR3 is TGCGCCAGCAGCATTGACAGAACCTACAATGAGCAGTTCTTC.

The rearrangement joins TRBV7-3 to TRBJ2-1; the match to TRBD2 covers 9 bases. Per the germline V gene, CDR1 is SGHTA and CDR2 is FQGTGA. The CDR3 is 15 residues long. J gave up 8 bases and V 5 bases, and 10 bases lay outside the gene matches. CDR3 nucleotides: TGTGCCAGCAGCCCGCCGGGACTAGCTTTCGATGAGCAGTTCTTC. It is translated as CASSPPGLAFDEQFF.